Each of the 21 T cell receptor beta chains below was sequenced from the same sample in a study of human T cells and chemical hapten exposure. Indicated time point: pre-sensitization, week 0. Stated treatment: therapeutic diphenylcyclopropenone sensitization with weekly scalp DPC. TCRdb itself ran the RACE reads through MiXCR, one entry per CDR3 protein. This table holds about 260,000 distinct CDR3 sequences, approximately 8.6% found once. Source: whole blood, taken in connection with sensitization to the hapten diphenylcyclopropenone (DPC). Receptor source: a woman aged 40 to 50 with alopecia areata. Some clones in this sample may be carry-over from other donors' samples.

This clonotype was recorded a few times. This chain uses TRBV24-1 with TRBJ1-1; unclear D gene. The CDR3 consists of 11 residues. CDR1 is KGHDR and CDR2 is SFDVKD in the germline V gene. The germline V and J ends were trimmed by 6 bases and 10 bases, with 11 bases remaining between them. This CDR3 reads CATSREGVAFF. The CDR3 bases are TGTGCCACCAGTCGGGAGGGAGTAGCTTTCTTT.

This clonotype has a handful of counts. The V gene is TRBV12-3 or TRBV12-4, the J gene TRBJ1-1; D might be TRBD1 (5 bases). CDR3 length: 13 amino acids. V was shortened by 3 bases and J by 8 bases, with 13 bases between the two germline ends. CDR3 nucleotide sequence: TGTGCCAGCAGTTTCAGTGGGGGAGGAGAAGCTTTCTTT. Amino acids: CASSFSGGGEAFF.

This clonotype was picked up a small number of times. The rearrangement joins TRBV3-1 to TRBJ1-2, with D possibly matching TRBD1 (6 bases). The CDR3 runs 15 residues. V was pared by 4 bases and J by 5 bases, with 17 bases between. Germline CDR1 is LGHDT and CDR2 is YNNKEL (reference sequence). The CDR3 here is CASSPISGAAYGYTF. CDR3 in DNA: TGTGCCAGCAGCCCCATATCAGGGGCCGCGTATGGCTACACCTTC.

This clonotype was detected only a few times. J is TRBJ1-3 and V is TRBV27; no clear D. The CDR3 has 13 residues. The V end was cut by 5 bases, the J end by 12 bases, with 17 bases between. Per the germline V gene, CDR1 is MNHEY and CDR2 is SMNVEV (reference sequence). This chain's CDR3 is CASSPNRRQGIYF. The DNA of the CDR3 is TGTGCCAGCAGTCCCAACCGGCGGCAAGGCATATATTTT.

This clonotype showed up just a few times. The V gene is TRBV9, the J gene TRBJ2-7; TRBD2 matches at 9 bases. Germline loops: CDR1 SGDLS, CDR2 YYNGEE. V was pared by 7 bases and J by 4 bases, with 24 bases of the junction left unmatched. The CDR3 runs to 19 residues. Written as DNA, the CDR3 is TGTGCCAGCGCCCCCTCGGGAGTAGCGGGAGCCGGGGAGGGTTACGAGCAGTACTTC. Residues: CASAPSGVAGAGEGYEQYF. Complete variable domain (other parts from reference TRBV9 and TRBJ2-7): DSGVTQTPKHLITATGQRVTLRCSPRSGDLSVYWYQQSLDQGLQFLIQYYNGEERAKGNILERFSAQQFPDLHSELNLSSLELGDSALYFCASAPSGVAGAGEGYEQYFGPGTRLTVT.

This clonotype was observed many times. The chain joins TRBV29-1 to TRBJ2-2; D is possibly TRBD1 (6 bases). The V gene lost 7 bases and the J gene lost 3 bases, with 18 bases spanning the gap. The CDR3 runs to 15 residues. The germline gives CDR1 SQVTM, CDR2 ANQGSEA. The CDR3 sequence is CSGYIRGRDTGELFF. CDR3 DNA sequence: TGCAGCGGCTATATCAGGGGAAGGGACACCGGGGAGCTGTTTTTT.

CDR3 nucleotide sequence: TGTGCCAGCAGCTTGGCCAGTCAGCCCCAGCATTTT. Translated: CASSLASQPQHF. The rearrangement uses TRBV5-6 and TRBJ1-5, with unresolved D. This CDR3 has 12 amino acids. V gave up 0 bases and J gave up 6 bases, with 4 bases separating them. The germline CDR1 and CDR2 sequences are SGHDT and YYEEEE.

This clonotype was found a few times. DNA of the CDR3: TGTGCCAGCAGCTTATTCGACAGGGGCAATCAGCCCCAGCATTTT. This gives the protein CASSLFDRGNQPQHF. The rearrangement links TRBV7-2 to TRBJ1-5, with 7 nucleotides matching TRBD1. V trimming: 2 bases; J trimming: 2 bases; junction bases outside the gene matches: 3. In germline, CDR1 is SGHTA, CDR2 FQGNSA. The CDR3 runs to 15 residues.

This clonotype has only a few counts. The chain is built from TRBV5-4 and TRBJ2-5; D may be TRBD2 (6 bases). The CDR3 has 15 amino acids. Germline assignment: CDR1 SGHNT and CDR2 YYREEE (reference sequence). V was trimmed by 1 base and J by 3 bases, leaving 13 bases between them. The CDR3 here is CASSLRGTLEETQYF. The DNA of the CDR3 is TGTGCCAGCAGCTTGCGGGGGACCCTAGAAGAGACCCAGTACTTC.

This clonotype was picked up many times. This sequence joins TRBV7-3 and TRBJ2-3; D gene ambiguous. V was clipped by 1 base and J by 5 bases, with 7 bases between them. Germline V CDR1 and CDR2: SGHTA, FQGTGA. The CDR3 contains 13 residues. The CDR3 sequence: CASSLNLEDTQYF. The DNA for the CDR3 is TGTGCCAGCAGCTTAAACCTGGAAGATACGCAGTATTTT.

This clonotype was observed at least ten times. The chain recombines TRBV10-3 with TRBJ2-5; D might be TRBD2 (6 bases). The germline V gene encodes CDR1 ENHRY and CDR2 SYGVKD. V lost 4 bases and J lost 2, with 11 bases in between. The CDR3 has 14 amino acids. CDR3 coding DNA: TGTGCCATCAGTGTTTTCGGGGGACAAGAGACCCAGTACTTC. This sequence encodes CAISVFGGQETQYF.

This clonotype was counted between two and nine times. One end of the junction fails to match germline, which may point to a read error. The V and J genes are TRBV6-2 or TRBV6-3 and TRBJ2-7; perhaps D is TRBD1 or TRBD2 (5 bases each). CDR3 size: 12 residues. CDR1 is MNHEY, CDR2 SVGEGT, per germline. The CDR3 here is CASSRDDSRENF. As DNA, the CDR3 is TGTGCCAGCAGTCGGGACGACTCTAGGGAGAACTTC.

The chain combines TRBV5-1 with TRBJ1-1; 7 bases are shared with TRBD1. Germline CDR1 reads SGHRS; CDR2 reads YFSETQ. CDR3 length: 14 amino acids. V was clipped by 4 bases and J by 6 bases; unmatched bases: 9. As DNA, the CDR3 is TGCGCCAGCAGCATGGGACAGTCTCCCGCTGAAGCTTTCTTT. It is translated as CASSMGQSPAEAFF.

This clonotype has more than one count but fewer than ten. The chain employs TRBV6-2 or TRBV6-3 and TRBJ1-2; D is perhaps TRBD1 (5 bases). Germline V CDR1 and CDR2: MNHEY, SVGEGT. The CDR3 contains 14 residues. Trimming removed 5 bases at V and 4 bases at J, with 14 bases between. The CDR3 bases are TGTGCCAGCAGTGCGGGACCGACTACCTATGGCTACACCTTC. Translating it yields CASSAGPTTYGYTF.

The CDR3: CASSLDAGTDTQYF. The DNA for the CDR3 is TGTGCCAGCAGCTTAGATGCCGGCACAGATACGCAGTATTTT. The chain links TRBV11-2 to TRBJ2-3; D is ambiguous. The germline V gene encodes CDR1 SGHAT and CDR2 FQNNGV. The CDR3 is made up of 14 amino acids. Trimming shortened V by 0 bases and J by 1 base, and 5 bases separated the two germline ends.

This clonotype has a count of ten or more. The chain is built from TRBV4-2 and TRBJ1-1, with D hard to call. The CDR3 extends over 16 amino acids. Germline loops: CDR1 LGHNA, CDR2 YNFKEQ. The V end lost 1 base, the J end lost 0 bases, and 12 bases lay between the germline ends. CDR3: CASSQAQARLNTEAFF. In DNA, the CDR3 is TGTGCCAGCAGCCAAGCCCAGGCCAGGTTGAACACTGAAGCTTTCTTT.

V gene TRBV6-2 or TRBV6-3 combines with J gene TRBJ2-1, with 12 bases that match TRBD2. Trimming took 7 bases from V and 9 from J; bases not matched to a gene: 10. CDR3 length equals 15 residues. The V gene's germline CDR1 is MNHEY and CDR2 SVGEGT. CDR3 coding DNA: TGTGCCAGCAACCAAGCGTCTAGCGGGAGGGCTGAGCAGTTCTTC. This encodes CASNQASSGRAEQFF.

This clonotype turned up a few times. This chain's CDR3 is CSVTFTLDSSIQYF. DNA of the CDR3: TGCAGCGTCACCTTCACTTTGGACAGCTCCATTCAGTACTTC. The chain is built from TRBV29-1 and TRBJ2-4, with D perhaps matching TRBD1 (6 bases). This CDR3 is built from 14 residues. Trimming cost V 6 bases and J 9 bases, with 21 bases left between them. In germline, CDR1 is SQVTM, CDR2 ANQGSEA.

About this clonotype itself: Since a much larger clone is just one base distant, this may be a read error. This sequence joins TRBV20-1 and TRBJ2-5; 11 bases line up with TRBD1. Germline loops: CDR1 DFQATT, CDR2 SNEGSKA (reference sequence). This CDR3 has 13 residues. Trimming at V came to 8 bases and at J to 4 bases, leaving 6 bases not matched to a gene. CDR3 loop: CSIRDRGRETQYF. The CDR3 region has the DNA TGCAGTATTCGGGACAGGGGGAGAGAGACCCAGTACTTC.

The chain carries TRBV27 and TRBJ2-3; 7 bases map to TRBD1. V shed 8 bases and J 5 bases; nucleotides not matched to a gene: 7. CDR1 is MNHEY, CDR2 SMNVEV, per germline (reference sequence). This CDR3 is built from 13 residues. The CDR3 region is CASFTGARDTQYF. Here the CDR3 DNA reads TGTGCCAGCTTTACAGGGGCCCGAGATACGCAGTATTTT.

This clonotype was counted many times. This chain connects TRBV6-4 to TRBJ2-3; no firm D call. Germline lookup yields CDR1 MRHNA and CDR2 SNTAGT. The CDR3 is 13 residues long. The V gene lost 2 bases and the J gene lost 0 bases, with 3 bases spanning the gap. CDR3 residues: CASSDGSTDTQYF. DNA for the CDR3: TGTGCCAGCAGTGACGGGAGCACAGATACGCAGTATTTT.